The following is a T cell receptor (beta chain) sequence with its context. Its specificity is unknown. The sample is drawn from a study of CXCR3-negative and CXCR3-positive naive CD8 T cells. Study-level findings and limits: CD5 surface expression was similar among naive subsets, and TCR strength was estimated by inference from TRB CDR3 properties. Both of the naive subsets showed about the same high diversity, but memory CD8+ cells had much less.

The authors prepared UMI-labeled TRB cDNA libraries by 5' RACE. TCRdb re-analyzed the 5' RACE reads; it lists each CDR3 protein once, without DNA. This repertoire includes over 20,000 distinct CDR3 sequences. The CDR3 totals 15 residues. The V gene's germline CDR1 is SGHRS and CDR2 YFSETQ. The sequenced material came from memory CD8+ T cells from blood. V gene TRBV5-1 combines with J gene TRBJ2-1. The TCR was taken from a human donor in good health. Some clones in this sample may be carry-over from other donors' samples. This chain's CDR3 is CASSLELSQRDEQFF. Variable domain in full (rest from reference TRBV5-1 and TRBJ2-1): KAGVTQTPRYLIKTRGQQVTLSCSPISGHRSVSWYQQTPGQGLQFLFEYFSETQRNKGNFPGRFSGRQFSNSRSEMNVSTLELGDSALYLCASSLELSQRDEQFFGPGTRLTVL.